This TCR beta chain is drawn from a study of blood T cell repertoires in COVID-19. Study overall: Sample material is recorded as cDNA or gDNA derived from T cells, B-cell-depleted T cells, or PBMCs.

As processed by the authors: For nucleated cells, counts were estimated from reference gene primer amplification. This table comes from immunoSEQ multiplex PCR, and its TCRdb copy is limited to in-frame clones, with some not included. V and J calls and clone size come straight from that table; D and trimming were deduced from the DNA. The sample shows some 150,000 clones, 75% to 85% of them seen only once. The V and J ends lost 1 base and 1 base respectively, with 11 bases between them. CDR1 MNHEY and CDR2 SMNVEV come from the germline V gene (reference sequence). This CDR3 spans 15 amino acids. The V and J genes are TRBV27 and TRBJ2-7; maybe TRBD1 (6 bases). Sequencing input: peripheral blood. The TCR was taken from a human donor with acute or convalescent COVID-19. The donor label of this sample is uncertain. The CDR3, as DNA: TGTGCCAGCAGTTTATTTGGGGGCCAATCCTACGAGCAGTACTTC. This encodes CASSLFGGQSYEQYF.